This T cell receptor (beta chain) derives from a study of blood T cell repertoires in COVID-19. Study-wide background: The cDNA or gDNA used as material had been derived from T cells, B-cell-depleted T cells, or PBMCs.

V shed 5 bases and J shed 3 bases, with 11 bases lying between them. The CDR3 totals 14 residues. Germline V gene sequence: CDR1 MGHDK, CDR2 SYGVNS. Which cohort a participant joined came from the clinical history participants gave. Recovered participants had two consecutive negative NP/OP PCR tests, healthcare professional clearance, or symptom resolution. The data were produced by immunoSEQ multiplex PCR, yet TCRdb's version contains in-frame clones alone and is incomplete. This table has 300,000 to 450,000 clones, about 90% appearing once. The chain uses TRBV25-1 and TRBJ1-5; D is unresolved. Sequences were obtained from PBMCs or T cells enriched from blood (not recorded which). The source is a man younger than 45 who had recovered from COVID-19. The DNA for the CDR3 is TGTGCCAGCAGTAGGGCGGGCATCAATCAGCCCCAGCATTTT. As protein: CASSRAGINQPQHF.